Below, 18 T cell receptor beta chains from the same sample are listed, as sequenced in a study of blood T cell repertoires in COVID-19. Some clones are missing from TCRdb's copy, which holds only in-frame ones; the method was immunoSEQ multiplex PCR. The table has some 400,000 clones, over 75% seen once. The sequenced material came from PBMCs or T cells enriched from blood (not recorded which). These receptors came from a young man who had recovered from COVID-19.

The CDR3 DNA reads as TGTGCCAGCAGCACCCAAAGGCCCGACAGGAACTATGGCTACACCTTC. It codes for CASSTQRPDRNYGYTF. The chain links TRBV7-9 to TRBJ1-2, with a tentative D call TRBD1 (6 bases). Germline V CDR1 and CDR2: SEHNR, FQNEAQ (reference sequence). The CDR3 runs 16 residues. Trimming took off 5 bases at V and 2 bases at J, with 18 bases between the two ends.

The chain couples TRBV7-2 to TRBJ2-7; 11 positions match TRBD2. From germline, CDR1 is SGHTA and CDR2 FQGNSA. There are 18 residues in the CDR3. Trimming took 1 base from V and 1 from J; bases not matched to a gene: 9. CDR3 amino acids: CASSLGGSGRARSYEQYF. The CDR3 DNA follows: TGTGCCAGCAGCTTAGGGGGTAGCGGGAGGGCCAGGTCCTACGAGCAGTACTTC.

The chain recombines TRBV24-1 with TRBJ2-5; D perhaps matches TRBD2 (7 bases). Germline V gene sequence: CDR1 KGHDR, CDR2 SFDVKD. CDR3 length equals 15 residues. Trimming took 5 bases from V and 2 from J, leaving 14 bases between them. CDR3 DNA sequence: TGTGCCACCAGTGCGGCGGGGGCAGCACAAGAGACCCAGTACTTC. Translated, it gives CATSAAGAAQETQYF.

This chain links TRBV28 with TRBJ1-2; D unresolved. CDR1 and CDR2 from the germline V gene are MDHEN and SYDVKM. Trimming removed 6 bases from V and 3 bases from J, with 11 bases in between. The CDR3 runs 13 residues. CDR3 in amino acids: CASRSGMDYGYTF. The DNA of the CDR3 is TGTGCCAGCAGGTCCGGGATGGACTATGGCTACACCTTC.

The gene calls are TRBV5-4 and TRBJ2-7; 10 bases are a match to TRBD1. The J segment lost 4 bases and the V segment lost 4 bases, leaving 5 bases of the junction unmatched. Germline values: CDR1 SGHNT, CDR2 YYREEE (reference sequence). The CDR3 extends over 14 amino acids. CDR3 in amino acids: CASSVDRGLYEQYF. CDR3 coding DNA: TGTGCCAGCAGCGTGGACAGGGGGTTGTACGAGCAGTACTTC. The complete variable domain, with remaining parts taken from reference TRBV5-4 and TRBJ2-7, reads ETGVTQSPTHLIKTRGQQVTLRCSSQSGHNTVSWYQQALGQGPQFIFQYYREEENGRGNFPPRFSGLQFPNYSSELNVNALELDDSALYLCASSVDRGLYEQYFGPGTRLTVT.

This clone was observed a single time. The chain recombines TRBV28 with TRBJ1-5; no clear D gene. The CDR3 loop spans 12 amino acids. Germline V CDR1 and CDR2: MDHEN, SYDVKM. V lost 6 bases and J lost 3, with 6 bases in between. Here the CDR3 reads CASSLVNQPQHF. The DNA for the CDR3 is TGTGCCAGCAGCCTAGTCAATCAGCCCCAGCATTTT.

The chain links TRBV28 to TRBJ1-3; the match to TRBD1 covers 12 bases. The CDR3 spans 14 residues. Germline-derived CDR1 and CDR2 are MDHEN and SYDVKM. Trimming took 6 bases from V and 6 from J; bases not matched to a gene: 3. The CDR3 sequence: CASSRDRGQNTIYF. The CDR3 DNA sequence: TGTGCCAGCAGCAGGGACAGGGGGCAAAACACCATATATTTT.

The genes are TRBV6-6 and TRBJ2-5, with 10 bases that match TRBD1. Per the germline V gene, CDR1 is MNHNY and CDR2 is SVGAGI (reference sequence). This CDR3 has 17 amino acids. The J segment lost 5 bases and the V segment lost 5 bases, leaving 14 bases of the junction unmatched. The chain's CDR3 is CASSRPRWTGGPETQYF. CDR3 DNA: TGTGCCAGCAGTCGCCCCCGGTGGACAGGGGGGCCCGAGACCCAGTACTTC.

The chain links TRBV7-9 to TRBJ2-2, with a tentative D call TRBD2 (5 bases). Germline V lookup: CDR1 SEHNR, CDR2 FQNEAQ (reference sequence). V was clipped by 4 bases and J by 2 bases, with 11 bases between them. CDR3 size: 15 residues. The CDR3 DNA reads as TGTGCCAGCAGCTCACTAGTAGGTAACACCGGGGAGCTGTTTTTT. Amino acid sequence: CASSSLVGNTGELFF.

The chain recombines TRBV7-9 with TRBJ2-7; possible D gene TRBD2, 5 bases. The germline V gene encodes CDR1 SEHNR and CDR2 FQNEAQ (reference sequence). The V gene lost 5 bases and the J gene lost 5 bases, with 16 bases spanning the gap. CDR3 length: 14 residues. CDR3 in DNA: TGTGCCAGCAGCACGCGGGCCACGAGGAACGAGCAGTACTTC. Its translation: CASSTRATRNEQYF. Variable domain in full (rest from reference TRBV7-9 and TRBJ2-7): DTGVSQNPRHKITKRGQNVTFRCDPISEHNRLYWYRQTLGQGPEFLTYFQNEAQLEKSRLLSDRFSAERPKGSFSTLEIQRTEQGDSAMYLCASSTRATRNEQYFGPGTRLTVT.

In nucleotides, the CDR3 is TGTGCCAGCTCACCGGGAGGCAGCCGGGCCGGCTACACCTTC. It encodes CASSPGGSRAGYTF. This chain joins TRBV18 and TRBJ1-2, with D hard to call. Trimming removed 3 bases from V and 8 bases from J, with 16 bases in between. Germline V gene lookup returns CDR1 KGHSH and CDR2 LQKENI. The CDR3 has 14 residues.

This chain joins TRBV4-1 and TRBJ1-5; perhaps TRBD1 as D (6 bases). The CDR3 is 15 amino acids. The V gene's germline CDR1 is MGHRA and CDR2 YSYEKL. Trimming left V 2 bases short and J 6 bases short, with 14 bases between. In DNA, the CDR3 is TGCGCCAGCAGCCAACCCGACAGGTTTGGTCAGCCCCAGCATTTT. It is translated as CASSQPDRFGQPQHF.

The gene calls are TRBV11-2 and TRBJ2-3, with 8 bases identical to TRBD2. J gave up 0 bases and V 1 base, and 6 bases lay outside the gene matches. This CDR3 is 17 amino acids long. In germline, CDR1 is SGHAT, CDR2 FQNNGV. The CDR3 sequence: CASSLGTSSASTDTQYF. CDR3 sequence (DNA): TGTGCCAGCAGCTTAGGGACTAGCAGTGCTAGCACAGATACGCAGTATTTT.

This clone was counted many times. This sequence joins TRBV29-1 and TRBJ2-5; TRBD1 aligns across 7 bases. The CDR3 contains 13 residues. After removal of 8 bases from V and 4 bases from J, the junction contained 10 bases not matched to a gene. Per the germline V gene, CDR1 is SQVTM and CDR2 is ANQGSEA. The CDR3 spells CSTLKRQGETQYF. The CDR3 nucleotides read TGCAGCACCTTGAAACGACAGGGAGAGACCCAGTACTTC. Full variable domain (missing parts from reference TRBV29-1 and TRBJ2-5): SAVISQKPSRDICQRGTSLTIQCQVDSQVTMMFWYRQQPGQSLTLIATANQGSEATYESGFVIDKFPISRPNLTFSTLTVSNMSPEDSSIYLCSTLKRQGETQYFGPGTRLLVL.

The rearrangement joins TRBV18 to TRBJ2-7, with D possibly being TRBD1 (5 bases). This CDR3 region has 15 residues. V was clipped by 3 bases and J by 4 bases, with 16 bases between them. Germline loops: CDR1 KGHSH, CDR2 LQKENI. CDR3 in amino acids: CASSPPMAQGYEQYF. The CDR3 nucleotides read TGTGCCAGCTCACCCCCCATGGCCCAGGGATACGAGCAGTACTTC.

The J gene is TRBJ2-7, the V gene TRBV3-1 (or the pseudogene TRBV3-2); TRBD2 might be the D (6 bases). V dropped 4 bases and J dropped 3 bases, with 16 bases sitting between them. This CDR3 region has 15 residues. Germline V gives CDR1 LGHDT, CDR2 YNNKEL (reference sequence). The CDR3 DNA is TGTGCCAGCAGCCCCAATAGCGGAGGCATCTACGAGCAGTACTTC. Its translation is CASSPNSGGIYEQYF.

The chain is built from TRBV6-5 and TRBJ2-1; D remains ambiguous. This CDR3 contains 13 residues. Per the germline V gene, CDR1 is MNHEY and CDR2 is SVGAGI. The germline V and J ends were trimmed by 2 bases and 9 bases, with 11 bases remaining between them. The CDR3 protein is CASSYLELSEQFF. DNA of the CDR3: TGTGCCAGCAGTTACCTCGAGCTAAGTGAGCAGTTCTTC.

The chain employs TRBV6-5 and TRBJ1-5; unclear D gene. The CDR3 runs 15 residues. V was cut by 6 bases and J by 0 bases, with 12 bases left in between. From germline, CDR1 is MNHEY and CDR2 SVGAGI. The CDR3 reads CASSGSPLSNQPQHF. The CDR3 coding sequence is TGTGCCAGCAGCGGTTCCCCGCTTAGCAATCAGCCCCAGCATTTT.